A single sample is the source of the 5 T cell receptor beta chains below, sequenced in a study of T cell changes during pregnancy in multiple sclerosis. Sequenced by immunoSEQ multiplex PCR; TCRdb stores in-frame clones only, minus some. Of about 20,000 clones listed, about nine tenths are singletons. Source: CD8+ T cells from peripheral blood mononuclear cells, taken in the third trimester of pregnancy. These receptors came from a female donor in good health, enrolled as a control in a pregnancy study.

CDR3 protein: CATSRGTTNTGELFF. The CDR3 DNA reads as TGTGCCACCAGCAGAGGGACAACGAACACCGGGGAGCTGTTTTTT. The gene calls are TRBV15 and TRBJ2-2; TRBD1 is a possible D gene (5 bases). CDR3 length equals 15 residues. Trimming shortened V by 1 base and J by 0 bases, and 6 bases separated the two germline ends. The germline CDR1 and CDR2 sequences are LNHNV and YYDKDF (reference sequence).

The chain combines TRBV28 with TRBJ2-2; 7 bases are a match to TRBD2. The CDR3 runs to 16 residues. V was clipped by 2 bases and J by 1 base; unmatched bases: 4. Germline assignment: CDR1 MDHEN and CDR2 SYDVKM. CDR3 loop: CASSLRDYENTGELFF. The DNA for the CDR3 is TGTGCCAGCAGTTTACGGGACTACGAGAACACCGGGGAGCTGTTTTTT.

This clone was detected once. This chain connects TRBV25-1 to TRBJ1-1, with 8 bases identical to TRBD1. This CDR3 spans 14 amino acids. Germline CDR1 is MGHDK and CDR2 is SYGVNS. With V trimmed by 5 bases and J by 6 bases, 8 bases remained unmatched. CDR3 sequence (DNA): TGTGCCAGCAGTAGTACAGGGGGTTTGCCTGAAGCTTTCTTT. Protein product: CASSSTGGLPEAFF.

The chain is built from TRBV27 and TRBJ2-7, with TRBD1 matching over 11 bases. The CDR3 loop spans 14 amino acids. With V trimmed by 4 bases and J by 4 bases, 3 bases remained unmatched. The germline V gene has CDR1 MNHEY and CDR2 SMNVEV (reference sequence). CDR3 in DNA: TGTGCCAGCAGTTCAGGACAGGGGGCGTACGAGCAGTACTTC. As protein: CASSSGQGAYEQYF.

The V and J genes are TRBV28 and TRBJ2-7; 7 bases map to TRBD1. The CDR3 has 14 amino acids. Germline V lookup: CDR1 MDHEN, CDR2 SYDVKM. The ends lost 1 base at V and 3 bases at J; junction bases unmatched: 3. The CDR3 spells CASSLSGGSYEQYF. The DNA for the CDR3 is TGTGCCAGCAGTTTATCAGGGGGAAGCTACGAGCAGTACTTC.